A single T cell receptor beta chain is shown here with its context. Its specificity is not known. A read error may account for a junction end that differs from germline. Each donor supplied roughly 10 milliliters of peripheral blood. For the second PCR, which ran for about 6 to 11 cycles, a sample-barcoded 5' primer and a J-beta primer mix were used. TCRdb recomputed calls from the 5' RACE reads with MiXCR, one row per CDR3 protein. This table has 1.5 million to 2 million distinct CDR3 sequences, 28% appearing once. This sample stems from a study of blood T cells in healthy people across ages. Regarding the study as a whole: Investigators viewed diversity estimates from one million T cells as underestimates, the study reported.

CDR3 length: 15 residues. CDR1 SNHLY and CDR2 FYNNEI come from the germline V gene. This receptor was identified in a woman aged 25 to 39 in good health. The source material was blood. The chain links TRBV2 to TRBJ2-5, with D possibly being TRBD2 (5 bases). CDR3 sequence: CASSKDFTRLETQYF. The CDR3 coding sequence is TGTGCTAGCAGTAAGGATTTCACTAGGTTGGAGACCCAGTACTTC.